The rows below give T cell receptor beta chains drawn from one sample of a study of blood T cell repertoires in COVID-19. Assay used: immunoSEQ multiplex PCR; TCRdb lists only in-frame clones, some missing. The sample includes some 49,000 clones, over 65% seen only once; the top ten take around an eighth. Sample: peripheral blood. All receptors derive from a human donor in a cohort sampled during active COVID-19. CDR3s include the opening cysteine and the closing phenylalanine or tryptophan.

TRBV29-1	CSVEDGGRGTPRRVAFF
TRBV3-1/TRBV3-2	CASSQGRREYEQYF
TRBV5-1	CASSPRTTTYEQYF
TRBV4-1	CASSHRLAGADTQYF
TRBV3-1/TRBV3-2	CASSQQSGNTEAFF
TRBV4-3	CASSQDRRAPGANVLTF
TRBV5-5	CASSLPGGNTEAFF
TRBV4-2	CASSQDLVDEGSPLHF
TRBV4-1	CASSNDRAGEQYF
TRBV5-1	CASRDDRGAEQYF
TRBV30	CAWSVYSNQPQHF
TRBV5-5	CASNDRVNTGELFF
TRBV5-1	CASSLAYENTIYF
TRBV19	CASRGGLEQYF
TRBV19	CASRTPTGDGYTF
TRBV7-9	CASSILTPGLAGGLQETQYF
TRBV6-5	CASSGGLNYGYTF
TRBV3-1/TRBV3-2	CASSTGGYKLFF
TRBV6-5	CASSRTGGTHTQYF
TRBV4-1	CASSQSWAASYEQYF
TRBV7-2	CASSSSGGLNICSYEQYF
TRBV7-7	CASSPPRDTDFNEQFF
TRBV23-1	CASSQSGQGKGYEQYF
TRBV11-3	CASSSGGPNTEAFF
TRBV6-5	CASSYGGDEKLFF
TRBV5-4	CASSSEIGNTIYF
TRBV30	CAWSVSVSTPQHF
TRBV7-2	CASSSQGRDTEAFF
TRBV9	CASRAPGSTGELFF
TRBV7-2	CASSLAGTVSGNTIYF
TRBV5-4	CASSLGPPRGQGGTEAFF
TRBV27	CASSPRTGIMNTEAFF
TRBV28	CAATRGGGSYEQYF
TRBV18	CASSPPNRPTYGYTF
TRBV28	CASSLSGGNTEAFF
TRBV11-2	CASSLESGWVAGVNEQFF
TRBV6-6	CASGRVLVEGNQPQHF
TRBV11-2	CASSSVGDNTDEQYF
TRBV7-2	CASSIRDYEQYF
TRBV7-9	CASSLSSYEQYF
TRBV9	CASSVEGGNQPQHF
TRBV6-2/TRBV6-3	CASSHGYGGAREQYF
TRBV6-5	CASMEELEAFF
TRBV12-5	CASGLEQGPLFGYTF
TRBV5-1	CASSREGSSGNTIYF
TRBV27	CASSLSGTGGLFRGYTF
TRBV15	CATSREQWSPLHF
TRBV5-1	CASSLLAGILETQYF
TRBV7-2	CASSLGPGAENGYTF
TRBV5-1	CASTWGGEAFF
TRBV5-1	CASSLRLAGGQGEQFF
TRBV19	CASSQSDTQYF